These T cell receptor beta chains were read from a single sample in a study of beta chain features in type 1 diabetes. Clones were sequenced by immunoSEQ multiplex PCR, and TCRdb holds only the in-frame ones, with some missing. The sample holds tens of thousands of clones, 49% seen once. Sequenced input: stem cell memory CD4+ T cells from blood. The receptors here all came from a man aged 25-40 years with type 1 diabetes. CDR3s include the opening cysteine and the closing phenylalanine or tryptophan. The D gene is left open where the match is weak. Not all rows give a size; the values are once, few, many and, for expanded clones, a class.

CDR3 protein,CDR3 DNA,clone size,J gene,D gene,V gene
CASSLTSGSYNEQFF,TGTGCCAGCAGCCTCACTAGCGGCTCCTACAATGAGCAGTTCTTC,NA,TRBJ2-1,TRBD2,TRBV5-4
CASSLGTSGREQFF,TGTGCCAGCTCACTAGGGACTAGCGGGCGGGAGCAGTTCTTC,NA,TRBJ2-1,TRBD2,TRBV18
CAWSGTSLGNEQFF,TGTGCCTGGAGCGGGACTAGTCTTGGAAATGAGCAGTTCTTC,NA,TRBJ2-1,TRBD2,TRBV30
CASSLGTTVRGYTF,TGCGCCAGCAGCTTGGGGACAACGGTACGCGGCTACACCTTC,few,TRBJ1-2,NA,TRBV5-1
CASSYPPLAGGPGNEQFF,TGTGCCAGCAGCTACCCTCCTCTAGCGGGGGGGCCGGGCAATGAGCAGTTCTTC,NA,TRBJ2-1,TRBD2,TRBV5-4
CASSPPGSSYEQYF,TGCGCCAGCAGCCCCCCCGGGAGTTCCTACGAGCAGTACTTC,NA,TRBJ2-7,NA,TRBV4-3
CAISVGGYEQYF,TGTGCCATCAGTGTAGGAGGCTACGAGCAGTACTTC,NA,TRBJ2-7,NA,TRBV10-3
CASSLIAGDQSQYF,TGTGCCAGCAGCTTAATAGCGGGGGACCAGAGTCAGTACTTC,NA,TRBJ2-5,TRBD2,TRBV5-6
CASSSGTGKSETQYF,TGTGCCAGCAGTTCCGGGACAGGGAAGTCGGAGACCCAGTACTTC,few,TRBJ2-5,TRBD1,TRBV6-6
CASSLGTSFGEQFF,TGTGCCAGCAGCTTGGGGACTAGTTTCGGTGAGCAGTTCTTC,NA,TRBJ2-1,TRBD2,TRBV7-9
CASSRSRGGGADEQFF,TGTGCCAGCAGCCGCTCAAGGGGCGGGGGGGCCGATGAGCAGTTCTTC,NA,TRBJ2-1,TRBD2,TRBV4-2
CASSASTGRATEAFF,TGTGCCAGCAGTGCTTCGACAGGGCGGGCCACTGAAGCTTTCTTT,NA,TRBJ1-1,TRBD1,TRBV6-1
CASSPLATGGNGNEQFF,TGTGCCAGCTCACCTCTTGCAACGGGCGGGAATGGGAATGAGCAGTTCTTC,NA,TRBJ2-1,NA,TRBV18
CASSSTLDRYNEQFF,TGTGCCAGCAGCTCGACTCTGGACAGGTACAATGAGCAGTTCTTC,NA,TRBJ2-1,TRBD1,TRBV11-2
CASNGGTYEQYF,TGTGCCAGCAACGGGGGGACCTACGAGCAGTACTTC,NA,TRBJ2-7,TRBD2,TRBV25-1
CASGLGRRGYTF,TGTGCCAGCGGCCTGGGGCGTCGGGGCTACACCTTC,few,TRBJ1-2,NA,TRBV6-1